Shown below are 29 T cell receptor beta chains from a single sample sequenced in a study of cytomegalovirus exposure and HLA in healthy donors. PCR used 60 Vbeta primers and 13 Jbeta primers. Here immunoSEQ multiplex PCR was the method, and the copy in TCRdb shows in-frame clones only, minus some. This sample has 140,000 to 150,000 clones, with around 65% found just once. Sequencing input: PBMCs. Receptor source: a male donor in good health and CMV-seronegative.

The chain recombines TRBV5-4 with TRBJ1-2, with D perhaps TRBD1 (5 bases). The CDR3 totals 14 residues. V lost 0 bases, J lost 7 bases, and 13 bases lay in between. The germline V gene has CDR1 SGHNT and CDR2 YYREEE (reference sequence). CDR3 DNA sequence: TGTGCCAGCAGCTTGGAACAGGATGCCTGTGGCTACACCTTC. Protein product: CASSLEQDACGYTF.

The chain has TRBV6-1 and TRBJ2-7; D unclear. The CDR3 length is 13 residues. Trimming removed 0 bases at V and 7 bases at J, with 10 bases between. Germline CDR1 reads MNHNS; CDR2 reads SASEGT. The CDR3 DNA follows: TGTGCCAGCAGTGAAGCTTATGACTGGGAGCAGTACTTC. Translated, it gives CASSEAYDWEQYF.

The chain links TRBV5-8 to TRBJ1-4, with TRBD1 as a possible D gene (5 bases). This CDR3 has 14 residues. Trimming removed 0 bases at V and 4 bases at J, with 7 bases between. CDR1 is SGHTS, CDR2 YDEGEE, per germline. The CDR3 region has the DNA TGTGCCAGCAGCTTGGGAGACAGTAATGAAAAACTGTTTTTT. Its protein is CASSLGDSNEKLFF.

This sequence joins TRBV6-5 and TRBJ1-5; 7 bases match TRBD1. The length of the CDR3 is 13 residues. Germline CDR1 reads MNHEY; CDR2 reads SVGAGI. V gave up 5 bases and J gave up 6 bases; unmatched junction bases: 4. The CDR3 bases are TGTGCCAGCAGTACGGACAGGCGTCAGCCCCAGCATTTT. As protein: CASSTDRRQPQHF.

This chain uses TRBV21-1 with TRBJ1-5; the table's D call of TRBD1 was not tested on the DNA. TRBV21-1 is deemed a pseudogene. There are 16 residues in the CDR3. Written as DNA, the CDR3 is TGTGCCAGCAGCACCCTGACATCCTGCGGCAATCAGCCCCAGCATTTT. This sequence encodes CASSTLTSCGNQPQHF.

This clone has a single count. J is TRBJ2-7 and V is TRBV11-2, with unresolved D. The germline V gene has CDR1 SGHAT and CDR2 FQNNGV. V dropped 2 bases and J dropped 1 base, with 9 bases sitting between them. The CDR3 has 14 amino acids. The CDR3 coding sequence is TGTGCCAGCAGCTTATTGGCAGGTTCCTACGAGCAGTACTTC. Amino acid sequence: CASSLLAGSYEQYF.

The chain joins TRBV5-1 to TRBJ2-5; the D gene is possibly TRBD2 (6 bases). The J call could be wrong; TRBJ2-7 is a better fit for the DNA end. Per germline, CDR1 SGHRS and CDR2 YFSETQ. The CDR3 is made up of 16 amino acids. The CDR3 sequence is CASSLVTGTVSNEQYF. The CDR3 DNA sequence: TGCGCCAGCAGCCTTGTAACCGGGACTGTCTCAAACGAGCAGTACTTC.

This chain links TRBV30 with TRBJ2-1; tentative D call: TRBD1 (5 bases). V dropped 5 bases and J dropped 7 bases, with 18 bases sitting between them. This CDR3 comprises 14 residues. Germline CDR1 is GTSNPN and CDR2 is SVGIG (reference sequence). The CDR3 DNA reads TGTGCCTGGCAGGAATTAGTAGGGGTTAATGAGCAGTTCTTC. It is translated as CAWQELVGVNEQFF.

In the case of this clone: Germline and junction disagree at one end, which may indicate a read error. This chain connects TRBV10-2 to TRBJ2-5, with D perhaps TRBD1 (7 bases). The CDR3 has 12 amino acids. Germline CDR1 WSHSY, CDR2 SAAADI. The CDR3 spells CASSESLAGGNF. The CDR3 DNA sequence: TGCGCCAGCAGTGAGTCGCTGGCAGGGGGGAACTTC.

This clone was detected only a few times. At one of its ends the junction is not consistent with the germline gene, which may arise from a read error. The rearrangement links TRBV2 to TRBJ1-1; 10 bases line up with TRBD1. Germline CDR1 and CDR2: SNHLY and FYNNEI. There are 10 residues in the CDR3. The CDR3 protein is CASRVDRGRF. The CDR3 nucleotides are TGTGCCAGCAGGGTCGACAGGGGGCGGTTT.

The V call is TRBV7-9, the J call TRBJ1-1, with 11 bases matching TRBD1. Trimming took 5 bases from V and 6 from J; bases not matched to a gene: 8. There are 15 residues in the CDR3. CDR1 SEHNR and CDR2 FQNEAQ come from the germline V gene (reference sequence). CDR3 nucleotide sequence: TGTGCCAGCAGCCCCCCTGGACAGGGGGCCTCTGAAGCTTTCTTT. The encoded protein is CASSPPGQGASEAFF.

In this sample, this clone turned up once. The gene calls are TRBV2 and TRBJ2-1, with a tentative D call TRBD2 (5 bases). This CDR3 spans 14 amino acids. Germline CDR1 SNHLY, CDR2 FYNNEI. The V end lost 7 bases, the J end lost 0 bases, and 10 bases lay between the germline ends. The CDR3 region is CASNRGSSYNEQFF. The CDR3 DNA follows: TGTGCCAGCAACCGGGGAAGCTCCTACAATGAGCAGTTCTTC.

Only a few counts were recorded for this clone. The chain carries TRBV5-1 and TRBJ2-5; TRBD1 aligns across 8 bases. V shed 3 bases and J 5 bases; nucleotides not matched to a gene: 3. Germline V gives CDR1 SGHRS, CDR2 YFSETQ. The CDR3 consists of 13 residues. As DNA, the CDR3 is TGCGCCAGCAGCTGGACAGGGTACGAGACCCAGTACTTC. Translating gives CASSWTGYETQYF.

This chain uses TRBV11-2 with TRBJ1-3, with D unresolved. CDR1 SGHAT and CDR2 FQNNGV come from the germline V gene. The germline V and J ends were trimmed by 1 base and 4 bases, with 11 bases remaining between them. This CDR3 spans 15 amino acids. CDR3 residues: CASSLVRVAGNTIYF. DNA of the CDR3: TGTGCCAGCAGCTTAGTAAGAGTTGCGGGAAACACCATATATTTT.

J is TRBJ1-1 and V is TRBV5-4; D ambiguous. The V gene lost 5 bases and the J gene lost 5 bases, with 22 bases spanning the gap. The CDR3 is 16 residues long. Germline CDR1 SGHNT, CDR2 YYREEE (reference sequence). The CDR3 spells CASSRGAGPPGTEAFF. Here the CDR3 DNA reads TGTGCCAGCAGTCGAGGCGCAGGCCCGCCGGGGACTGAAGCTTTCTTT.

The chain employs TRBV14 and TRBJ2-7; perhaps TRBD1 as D (6 bases). CDR3 length: 15 residues. V lost 2 bases to trimming and J lost 2 bases, with 13 bases between them. CDR1 SGHDN and CDR2 FVKESK come from the germline V gene. Here the CDR3 reads CASSQWAGAAYEQYF. The CDR3 DNA is TGTGCCAGCAGCCAATGGGCAGGGGCGGCCTACGAGCAGTACTTC. The full variable domain, in which reference TRBV14 and TRBJ2-7 provide the parts outside the CDR3, is EAGVTQFPSHSVIEKGQTVTLRCDPISGHDNLYWYRRVMGKEIKFLLHFVKESKQDESGMPNNRFLAERTGGTYSTLKVQPAELEDSGVYFCASSQWAGAAYEQYFGPGTRLTVT.

This chain joins TRBV5-1 and TRBJ2-3, with 8 bases matching TRBD1. The junction had 5 bases not matched to a gene; V was cut back by 0 bases and J by 2 bases. The V gene's germline CDR1 is SGHRS and CDR2 YFSETQ. This CDR3 comprises 16 residues. The CDR3 spells CASSLDQGANTDTQYF. The DNA of the CDR3 is TGCGCCAGCAGCTTGGATCAGGGGGCAAACACAGATACGCAGTATTTT.

The J gene is TRBJ2-5, the V gene TRBV11-2; 10 bases line up with TRBD2. This CDR3 comprises 16 residues. V lost 6 bases to trimming and J lost 4 bases; unmatched junction nucleotides: 11. Looked up from germline, CDR1 is SGHAT and CDR2 is FQNNGV. CDR3 sequence (DNA): TGTGCCAGCAGTATCCTGGGAGCGGGGGGGCGAGAGACCCAGTACTTC. It codes for CASSILGAGGRETQYF. The whole variable domain, filled in from reference TRBV11-2 and TRBJ2-5, reads EAGVAQSPRYKIIEKRQSVAFWCNPISGHATLYWYQQILGQGPKLLIQFQNNGVVDDSQLPKDRFSAERLKGVDSTLKIQPAKLEDSAVYLCASSILGAGGRETQYFGPGTRLLVL.

CDR3 nucleotide sequence: TGTGCCAGCAGCTTAGACAGGGGAAACGAGCAGTACTTC. This codes for CASSLDRGNEQYF. The J gene is TRBJ2-7, the V gene TRBV7-2; 7 nucleotides agree with TRBD1. This CDR3 spans 13 amino acids. V shed 1 base, J shed 5 bases, and the junction held 2 bases outside the gene matches. CDR1 and CDR2 from the germline V gene are SGHTA and FQGNSA.

This clone has at least ten counts. The chain employs TRBV2 and TRBJ1-6; 7 bases match TRBD1. Trimming at V came to 6 bases and at J to 5 bases, leaving 4 bases not matched to a gene. Germline V gene data show CDR1 as SNHLY and CDR2 as FYNNEI. The CDR3 consists of 14 residues. The CDR3 DNA follows: TGTGCCAGCAGGCGCGGGACAGATAATTCACCCCTCCACTTT. Translated, it gives CASRRGTDNSPLHF.

As regards this clone: Compared with germline, one end of the junction differs, possibly owing to a read error. This chain joins TRBV9 and TRBJ1-2; D is possibly TRBD1 (6 bases). The CDR3 runs to 11 residues. The germline CDR1 and CDR2 sequences are SGDLS and YYNGEE. The CDR3 DNA sequence: TGTGCCGGAACACAGGGAAACGGCTACCCCTTC. Amino acid sequence: CAGTQGNGYPF.

As regards this clone: This CDR3 is also generated by other DNA sequences in the sample. The rearrangement uses TRBV6-6 and TRBJ2-3, with D tentatively TRBD1 (6 bases). The germline V gene encodes CDR1 MNHNY and CDR2 SVGAGI (reference sequence). Trimming stripped 2 bases from V and 0 bases from J, with 9 bases between. The length of the CDR3 is 15 residues. The CDR3, as DNA: TGTGCCAGCAGTTACGCAGGGGCCAGCACAGATACGCAGTATTTT. Translating gives CASSYAGASTDTQYF.

This clone was seen a few times. The chain is built from TRBV7-9 and TRBJ1-3; D not certain. The CDR3 loop spans 15 amino acids. Per germline, CDR1 SEHNR and CDR2 FQNEAQ (reference sequence). V dropped 1 base and J dropped 3 bases, with 10 bases sitting between them. The CDR3 reads CASSLGTGVGNTIYF. The CDR3 nucleotides read TGTGCCAGCAGCTTAGGTACGGGAGTTGGAAACACCATATATTTT.

V usage is TRBV18 and J usage is TRBJ1-1, with D maybe TRBD1 (5 bases). The V gene's germline CDR1 is KGHSH and CDR2 LQKENI. The CDR3 is 15 amino acids. Trimming shortened V by 2 bases and J by 5 bases, and 15 bases separated the two germline ends. CDR3 protein: CASSPFSGRGTEAFF. In DNA, the CDR3 is TGTGCCAGCTCACCATTTTCTGGGCGGGGGACTGAAGCTTTCTTT.

The chain recombines TRBV5-1 with TRBJ2-2; unclear D gene. V was shortened by 0 bases and J by 7 bases, with 10 bases between the two germline ends. Germline V lookup: CDR1 SGHRS, CDR2 YFSETQ. This CDR3 contains 14 residues. CDR3 residues: CASSLAALGGELFF. The CDR3, as DNA: TGCGCCAGCAGCTTGGCAGCGTTGGGCGGGGAGCTGTTTTTT. Full variable domain (rest looked up from reference TRBV5-1 and TRBJ2-2): KAGVTQTPRYLIKTRGQQVTLSCSPISGHRSVSWYQQTPGQGLQFLFEYFSETQRNKGNFPGRFSGRQFSNSRSEMNVSTLELGDSALYLCASSLAALGGELFFGEGSRLTVL.

The chain combines TRBV5-4 with TRBJ2-2; TRBD2 agrees at 9 bases. The CDR3 has 16 residues. V shed 0 bases, J shed 1 base, and the junction held 1 base outside the gene matches. Germline V gene data show CDR1 as SGHNT and CDR2 as YYREEE (reference sequence). The CDR3 is CASSLGAGGNTGELFF. CDR3 nucleotide sequence: TGTGCCAGCAGCTTGGGAGCGGGGGGGAACACCGGGGAGCTGTTTTTT.

The rearrangement joins TRBV10-3 to TRBJ2-3; the match to TRBD1 covers 7 bases. The ends lost 6 bases at V and 2 bases at J; junction bases unmatched: 11. Germline V gene sequence: CDR1 ENHRY, CDR2 SYGVKD. The CDR3 runs 16 residues. The CDR3 coding sequence is TGTGCCATCAGCAGGAAAGGGGGCACTGACACAGATACGCAGTATTTT. The encoded protein is CAISRKGGTDTDTQYF.

This clone was detected a few times. The chain is built from TRBV5-4 and TRBJ2-4; TRBD1 agrees at 7 bases. CDR3 size: 14 residues. The V and J ends lost 3 bases and 5 bases, in that order; junction bases with no gene match: 5. The V gene's germline CDR1 is SGHNT and CDR2 YYREEE (reference sequence). The CDR3 DNA follows: TGTGCCAGCAGCTCGCCCGGGACAGAAAACATTCAGTACTTC. Protein sequence: CASSSPGTENIQYF.

The chain is built from TRBV5-6 and TRBJ2-3; tentatively, D is TRBD2 (5 bases). Germline assignment: CDR1 SGHDT and CDR2 YYEEEE. The CDR3 is 15 residues long. Trimming removed 2 bases at V and 0 bases at J, with 10 bases between. The CDR3 DNA reads TGTGCCAGCAGCTTCTTCGGGATTAGCACAGATACGCAGTATTTT. This gives the protein CASSFFGISTDTQYF. Drawing the rest from reference TRBV5-6 and TRBJ2-3, the complete variable domain is DAGVTQSPTHLIKTRGQQVTLRCSPKSGHDTVSWYQQALGQGPQFIFQYYEEEERQRGNFPDRFSGHQFPNYSSELNVNALLLGDSALYLCASSFFGISTDTQYFGPGTRLTVL.